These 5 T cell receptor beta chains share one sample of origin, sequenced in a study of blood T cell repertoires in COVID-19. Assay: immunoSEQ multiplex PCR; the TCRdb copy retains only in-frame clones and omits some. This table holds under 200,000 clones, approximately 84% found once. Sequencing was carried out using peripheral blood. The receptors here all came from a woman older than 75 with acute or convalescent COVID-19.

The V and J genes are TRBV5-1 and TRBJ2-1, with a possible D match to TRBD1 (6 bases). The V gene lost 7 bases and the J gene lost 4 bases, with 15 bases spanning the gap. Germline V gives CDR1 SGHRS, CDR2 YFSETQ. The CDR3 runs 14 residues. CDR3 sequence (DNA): TGCGCCAGCGGATCAGGGGTTGTGTACAATGAGCAGTTCTTC. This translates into CASGSGVVYNEQFF. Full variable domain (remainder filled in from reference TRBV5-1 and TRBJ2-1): KAGVTQTPRYLIKTRGQQVTLSCSPISGHRSVSWYQQTPGQGLQFLFEYFSETQRNKGNFPGRFSGRQFSNSRSEMNVSTLELGDSALYLCASGSGVVYNEQFFGPGTRLTVL.

The CDR3 here is CASSVRLAGGLETQYF. In DNA, the CDR3 is TGTGCCAGCAGCGTAAGACTAGCGGGAGGGTTAGAGACCCAGTACTTC. The chain joins TRBV7-8 to TRBJ2-5; 14 bases line up with TRBD2. Germline CDR1 is SGHVS and CDR2 is FQNEAQ. The CDR3 runs to 16 residues. V shed 5 bases, J shed 4 bases, and the junction held 6 bases outside the gene matches.

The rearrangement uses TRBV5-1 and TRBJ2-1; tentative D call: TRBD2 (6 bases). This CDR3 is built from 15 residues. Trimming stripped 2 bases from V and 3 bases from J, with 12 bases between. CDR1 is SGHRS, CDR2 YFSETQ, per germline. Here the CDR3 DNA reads TGCGCCAGCAGCTTCGGGACTCTCATCTACAATGAGCAGTTCTTC. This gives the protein CASSFGTLIYNEQFF.

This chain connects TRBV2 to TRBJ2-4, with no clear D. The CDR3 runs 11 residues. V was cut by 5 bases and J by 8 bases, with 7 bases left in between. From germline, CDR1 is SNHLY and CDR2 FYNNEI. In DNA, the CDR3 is TGTGCCAGCAGTAGCTCTGACATTCAGTACTTC. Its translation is CASSSSDIQYF.

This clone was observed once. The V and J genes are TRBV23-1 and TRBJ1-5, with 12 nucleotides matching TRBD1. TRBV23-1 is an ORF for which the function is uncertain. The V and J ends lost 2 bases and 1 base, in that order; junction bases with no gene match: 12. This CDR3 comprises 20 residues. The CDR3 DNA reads TGCGCCAGCAGTCAAAGGGGACAGGGGGCAAGTCCTGCCAGCAATCAGCCCCAGCATTTT. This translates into CASSQRGQGASPASNQPQHF.